The TCR beta chain under discussion was sequenced for a study of shared clonotypes between healthy human individuals. This table comes from immunoSEQ multiplex PCR, and its TCRdb copy is limited to in-frame clones, with some not included. The table includes some 2,100,000 clones, approximately 96% detected once. The CDR3 runs to 15 residues. CDR1 SGHRS and CDR2 YFSETQ come from the germline V gene. The V gene end was trimmed by 4 bases and the J gene end by 0 bases; junction bases not matched to a gene: 6. Sequenced: naive CD4+ T cells sorted from blood. The sample's subset: CD45RA+ positively selected. The receptor was derived from a man between 18 and 35 years old in good health. This chain uses TRBV5-1 with TRBJ1-1; 7 nucleotides align to TRBD1. The CDR3 loop is CASSRMTGLNTEAFF. CDR3 nucleotides: TGCGCCAGCAGCAGAATGACAGGGTTGAACACTGAAGCTTTCTTT.